The entry that follows covers one T cell receptor beta chain sequence. Which cohort a participant joined came from the clinical history participants gave. The CDR3 spans 14 residues. After removal of 1 base from V and 8 bases from J, the junction contained 6 bases not matched to a gene. Germline V gene sequence: CDR1 LGHDT, CDR2 YNNKEL (reference sequence). The data derive from a study of blood T cell repertoires in COVID-19. Overall study context: The origin of the acute and convalescent COVID-19 samples was the United States, Italy and Spain.

The data were produced by immunoSEQ multiplex PCR, yet TCRdb's version contains in-frame clones alone and is incomplete. The table lists 450,000 or so clones, 90% of them singletons. The gene calls are TRBV3-1 (or the pseudogene TRBV3-2) and TRBJ1-2; 8 bases fit TRBD1. The specimen was PBMCs or T cells enriched from blood (not recorded which). The receptor was isolated from a man aged 18 to 29 who had recovered from COVID-19. The CDR3 bases are TGTGCCAGCAGCCAAGGGGACAGGATTCGAGGCTACACCTTC. It encodes CASSQGDRIRGYTF.